The 29 T cell receptor beta chains presented below share a single source sample, sequenced in a study of glioma-infiltrating T cells. Amplification of TCR alpha and beta CDR3 regions from RNA used iRepertoire nested multiplex PCR. In TCRdb, the multiplex PCR reads were re-called with MiXCR into one record per CDR3 protein. The sample includes around 43,000 distinct CDR3 sequences, approximately 20% seen only once; the top ten take roughly 6.1%. Material for sequencing was glioma tissue, nonneoplastic brain tissue, or PBMCs (not recorded which). These receptors were taken from a human donor with low-grade glioma or glioblastoma, undergoing nonglioma brain surgery, or in good health (not recorded which).

The table lists this clonotype with many counts. This chain links TRBV20-1 with TRBJ2-7, with unresolved D. Looked up from germline, CDR1 is DFQATT and CDR2 is SNEGSKA (reference sequence). The CDR3 is 13 residues long. The V and J ends lost 8 bases and 5 bases respectively, with 19 bases between them. The CDR3 coding sequence is TGCAGTATAAAGAAGGCGCGGAAGAACGAGCAGTACTTC. This translates into CSIKKARKNEQYF.

The chain joins TRBV27 to TRBJ2-1, with D tentatively TRBD2 (5 bases). The CDR3 is 15 residues long. CDR1 is MNHEY, CDR2 SMNVEV, per germline (reference sequence). Trimming cost V 2 bases and J 8 bases, with 16 bases left between them. CDR3 sequence reads: CASSLRGIPSYEQFF. The CDR3 bases are TGTGCCAGCAGTTTAAGAGGGATTCCCTCCTATGAGCAGTTCTTC.

The V and J genes are TRBV5-1 and TRBJ1-2; possibly TRBD1 for D (5 bases). CDR3 length equals 14 residues. Trimming shortened V by 4 bases and J by 6 bases, and 16 bases separated the two germline ends. The germline V gene has CDR1 SGHRS and CDR2 YFSETQ. The CDR3 sequence is CASSPRQNPHGYTF. The CDR3 region has the DNA TGCGCCAGCAGCCCTCGACAGAACCCTCATGGCTACACCTTC. Drawing the rest from reference TRBV5-1 and TRBJ1-2, the complete variable domain is KAGVTQTPRYLIKTRGQQVTLSCSPISGHRSVSWYQQTPGQGLQFLFEYFSETQRNKGNFPGRFSGRQFSNSRSEMNVSTLELGDSALYLCASSPRQNPHGYTFGSGTRLTVV.

This clonotype has a count of ten or more. The chain is built from TRBV20-1 and TRBJ2-1, with unresolved D. The CDR3 covers 12 residues. The germline gives CDR1 DFQATT, CDR2 SNEGSKA (reference sequence). The V and J ends lost 6 bases and 8 bases respectively, with 14 bases between them. This chain's CDR3 is CSAPLYLYEQFF. In DNA form, the CDR3 reads TGCAGTGCCCCTCTTTATTTATATGAGCAGTTCTTC.

This clonotype was detected ten times or more. The chain combines TRBV29-1 with TRBJ1-1; possible D gene TRBD1, 5 bases. Trimming took 1 base from V and 0 from J, leaving 9 bases between them. From germline, CDR1 is SQVTM and CDR2 ANQGSEA. This CDR3 contains 14 residues. The CDR3 sequence is CSVEGPGMNTEAFF. The CDR3 DNA reads as TGCAGCGTTGAAGGGCCAGGGATGAACACTGAAGCTTTCTTT.

This clonotype showed up just a few times. The CDR3 reads CASSPAGQAYEQYV. The DNA of the CDR3 is TGTGCCAGCAGCCCCGCCGGGCAGGCATACGAGCAGTACGTC. The chain joins TRBV7-9 to TRBJ2-7; D ambiguous. The V end was cut by 5 bases, the J end by 4 bases, with 15 bases between. CDR3 length: 14 residues. Germline lookup yields CDR1 SEHNR and CDR2 FQNEAQ (reference sequence).

This clonotype was detected many times. This sequence joins TRBV6-1 and TRBJ2-3; 7 bases map to TRBD2. Germline V CDR1 and CDR2: MNHNS, SASEGT. The CDR3 runs to 14 residues. With V trimmed by 5 bases and J by 3 bases, 5 bases remained unmatched. The CDR3 region is CASSLTGGTDTQYF. The CDR3 coding sequence is TGTGCCAGCAGTCTAACGGGGGGAACAGATACGCAGTATTTT.

This clonotype was detected ten times or more. CDR3 loop: CASSPYGGLNGYTF. The CDR3 nucleotides read TGTGCCAGCAGCCCCTATGGCGGGCTGAATGGCTACACCTTC. The chain combines TRBV3-1 with TRBJ1-2; the D is unclear. CDR1 is LGHDT and CDR2 is YNNKEL in the germline V gene (reference sequence). The CDR3 runs to 14 residues. The V and J ends lost 4 bases and 6 bases respectively, with 15 bases between them.

This clonotype was observed at least ten times. The V gene is TRBV2, the J gene TRBJ2-1, with 13 bases aligning to TRBD2. The CDR3 is 14 amino acids. Germline assignment: CDR1 SNHLY and CDR2 FYNNEI. V shed 6 bases, J shed 11 bases, and the junction held 7 bases outside the gene matches. CDR3 residues: CASRPGLAGSQQFF. DNA for the CDR3: TGTGCCAGCAGGCCGGGACTAGCGGGGTCTCAGCAGTTCTTC.

Concerning this clonotype itself: A single base separates this from a much larger clone, so it may be a read error. The V and J genes are TRBV12-3 or TRBV12-4 and TRBJ2-5; tentative D call: TRBD1 (5 bases). The CDR3 has 13 amino acids. V dropped 9 bases and J dropped 1 base, with 12 bases sitting between them. The chain's CDR3 is CARCQTAQETQYF. The CDR3 DNA sequence: TGTGCCAGATGCCAGACAGCCCAAGAGACCCAGTACTTC.

This clonotype was picked up many times. V and J are TRBV2 and TRBJ1-6; D call uncertain. The germline V gene encodes CDR1 SNHLY and CDR2 FYNNEI. The germline V and J ends were trimmed by 4 bases and 6 bases, with 13 bases remaining between them. The CDR3 totals 15 residues. CDR3 amino acids: CASSGEGVLNSPLHF. The CDR3 bases are TGTGCCAGCAGTGGAGAAGGAGTTCTTAATTCACCCCTCCACTTT.

This clonotype has a count of ten or more. The V gene is TRBV4-1, the J gene TRBJ2-2; D is unresolved. V lost 0 bases and J lost 0, with 17 bases in between. The CDR3 consists of 19 residues. The germline V gene has CDR1 MGHRA and CDR2 YSYEKL. Here the CDR3 reads CASSQDWVNMVTNTGELFF. As DNA, the CDR3 is TGCGCCAGCAGCCAAGATTGGGTTAATATGGTAACGAACACCGGGGAGCTGTTTTTT.

Worth noting for this clonotype: At one end the junction does not follow the germline gene, possibly because of a read error. This sequence joins TRBV27 and TRBJ2-1; TRBD2 is a possible D gene (5 bases). Germline CDR1 MNHEY, CDR2 SMNVEV (reference sequence). The CDR3 has 15 residues. DNA of the CDR3: TGTGCCAGCGGTTTAGCAGCGGACTCCTACAATGAGCAGTTCTTC. Translation gives CASGLAADSYNEQFF.

As concerns this clonotype: A much larger clone lies a single base off, so this may be a read error. The V gene is TRBV29-1, the J gene TRBJ2-1; D not resolved. The length of the CDR3 is 12 residues. Trimming left V 1 base short and J 11 bases short, with 12 bases between. The germline gives CDR1 SQVTM, CDR2 ANQGSEA. For the CDR3, the DNA is TGCAGCGTTGAAGTAAACGGTAATAAGCAGTTCTTC. It encodes CSVEVNGNKQFF.

This clonotype has at least ten counts. The CDR3, as DNA: TGTGCCAGCAGCCAAGTGTGGAACACTGAAGCTTTCTTT. Encoded protein: CASSQVWNTEAFF. This sequence joins TRBV14 and TRBJ1-1; no clear D gene. The CDR3 loop spans 13 amino acids. The V and J ends lost 1 base and 1 base respectively, with 4 bases between them. Per germline, CDR1 SGHDN and CDR2 FVKESK.

Comment on this clonotype: Just one base apart from a much larger clone, this may be a read error. The V call is TRBV2, the J call TRBJ1-2, with D perhaps TRBD1 (5 bases). CDR3 length equals 15 residues. CDR1 and CDR2 (germline): SNHLY, FYNNEI. The CDR3 region has the DNA TGTGCCAGCAGCCCCGTGGGGGGATCGGGCTATAGCTACACCTTC. Its protein product is CASSPVGGSGYSYTF.

This rearrangement joins TRBV12-3 or TRBV12-4 to TRBJ1-1; 7 bases fit TRBD1. The J segment lost 4 bases and the V segment lost 6 bases, leaving 8 bases of the junction unmatched. This CDR3 is 14 amino acids long. As DNA, the CDR3 is TGTGCCAGCAGCTTACTCAGGGGGGGCACTGAAGCTTTCTTT. Amino acids: CASSLLRGGTEAFF.

As regards this clonotype: It may be a read error: a sequence one base away is much more abundant. The J gene is TRBJ2-1, the V gene TRBV20-1; TRBD2 is a possible D gene (6 bases). This CDR3 has 14 amino acids. Trimming took off 4 bases at V and 12 bases at J, with 22 bases between the two ends. The germline CDR1 and CDR2 sequences are DFQATT and SNEGSKA (reference sequence). In nucleotides, the CDR3 is TGCAGTGCTAAACCGGGACTGGGTATTTTGGTGCAGTTCTTC. This codes for CSAKPGLGILVQFF.

In this sample, this clonotype turned up many times. The V and J genes are TRBV20-1 and TRBJ2-7, with 10 positions matching TRBD2. Germline V gene sequence: CDR1 DFQATT, CDR2 SNEGSKA (reference sequence). V shed 0 bases, J shed 6 bases, and the junction held 8 bases outside the gene matches. The CDR3 has 15 amino acids. The CDR3: CSARDWLAGAGEQYF. For the CDR3, the DNA is TGCAGTGCTAGAGATTGGCTAGCGGGAGCGGGCGAGCAGTACTTC.

This clonotype came up many times. The gene calls are TRBV19 and TRBJ1-5; D ambiguous. The V gene lost 1 base and the J gene lost 4 bases, with 11 bases spanning the gap. Germline CDR1 and CDR2: LNHDA and SQIVND (reference sequence). This CDR3 comprises 15 residues. The chain's CDR3 is CASSIVEAGNQPQHF. CDR3 bases: TGTGCCAGTAGTATAGTCGAGGCAGGTAATCAGCCCCAGCATTTT.

This clonotype was observed a handful of times. This rearrangement joins TRBV7-2 to TRBJ2-3; D not certain. This CDR3 is 14 amino acids long. The germline V gene encodes CDR1 SGHTA and CDR2 FQGNSA. Trimming stripped 1 base from V and 5 bases from J, with 10 bases between. CDR3 DNA: TGTGCCAGCAGCTTAGATGGTGCCGGAGATACGCAGTATTTT. This encodes CASSLDGAGDTQYF.

The table lists this clonotype with many counts. The chain carries TRBV6-1 and TRBJ2-1; 9 positions agree with TRBD1. The CDR3 has 15 residues. Germline CDR1 is MNHNS and CDR2 is SASEGT. The J segment lost 4 bases and the V segment lost 4 bases, leaving 5 bases of the junction unmatched. This CDR3 reads CASSAGTGHYNEQFF. In nucleotides, the CDR3 is TGTGCCAGCAGTGCCGGGACAGGGCATTACAATGAGCAGTTCTTC.

This chain joins TRBV2 and TRBJ1-1; D possibly corresponds to TRBD1 (5 bases). V was clipped by 4 bases and J by 13 bases, with 19 bases between them. Germline-derived CDR1 and CDR2 are SNHLY and FYNNEI. The CDR3 loop spans 13 amino acids. CDR3 loop: CASSGRQGLSCFF. The CDR3 bases are TGTGCCAGCAGTGGTCGGCAGGGACTTAGTTGTTTCTTT.

This clonotype appeared many times. V and J are TRBV2 and TRBJ2-5; 10 bases are a match to TRBD2. Unmatched junction bases numbered 5, after V lost 8 bases and J lost 2 bases. Germline lookup yields CDR1 SNHLY and CDR2 FYNNEI. The CDR3 is 14 residues long. CDR3 sequence reads: CASGSGRVQETQYF. CDR3 nucleotides: TGTGCCAGCGGGAGCGGGAGGGTTCAAGAGACCCAGTACTTC. The variable domain in full, with the rest retrieved from reference TRBV2 and TRBJ2-5, is EPEVTQTPSHQVTQMGQEVILRCVPISNHLYFYWYRQILGQKVEFLVSFYNNEISEKSEIFDDQFSVERPDGSNFTLKIRSTKLEDSAMYFCASGSGRVQETQYFGPGTRLLVL.

This clonotype has a count of ten or more. The chain recombines TRBV2 with TRBJ2-7; weak D call: TRBD1 (5 bases). Between the trimmed V and J ends, which lost 6 bases and 1 base, there was a span of 16 bases. CDR1 and CDR2 (germline): SNHLY, FYNNEI. The CDR3 consists of 15 residues. The CDR3 is CASRPPGYGSYEQYF. The CDR3 bases are TGTGCCAGCAGACCTCCAGGGTACGGATCCTACGAGCAGTACTTC.

This clonotype was recorded many times. V usage is TRBV3-1 and J usage is TRBJ1-2; D is ambiguous. Germline V gives CDR1 LGHDT, CDR2 YNNKEL (reference sequence). With 1 base removed from V and 8 bases from J, the gap between germline ends came to 11 bases. The CDR3 is made up of 13 amino acids. CDR3 nucleotides: TGTGCCAGCAGCCAAGGTTTGGGGTCAGGCTACACCTTC. Translating it yields CASSQGLGSGYTF.

This clonotype was counted many times. At one end, the junction sequence differs from germline, possibly due to a read error. The rearrangement uses TRBV11-2 and TRBJ2-3; D tentatively reads TRBD1 or TRBD2 (5 bases each). CDR3 size: 16 residues. Germline CDR1 reads SGHAT; CDR2 reads FQNNGV. The DNA for the CDR3 is TGTGCCAGCAGCCTAGACACGGGACCCACTCCGGATACGCAGTATTTT. Its protein is CASSLDTGPTPDTQYF.

The gene calls are TRBV29-1 and TRBJ2-7; possible D gene TRBD2, 6 bases. The length of the CDR3 is 16 residues. CDR1 and CDR2 (germline): SQVTM, ANQGSEA. Between the trimmed V and J ends, which lost 1 base and 2 bases, there was a span of 18 bases. The DNA for the CDR3 is TGCAGCGTTGAAGGCTATTACAGCGGGTCTACCTACGAGCAGTACTTC. This sequence encodes CSVEGYYSGSTYEQYF.

A word on this clonotype: Relative to the germline gene, one junction end is altered; a read error may explain this. The rearrangement joins TRBV6-1 to TRBJ2-2; TRBD2 agrees at 10 bases. Germline V gives CDR1 MNHNS, CDR2 SASEGT. The CDR3 length is 14 residues. CDR3 in DNA: TGTGCCAGCATAATAGCGGGAGGTTACGGGGAGCTGCTTTTT. The encoded protein is CASIIAGGYGELLF.